This entry is about one T cell receptor beta chain. How the authors handled the data: Using reference gene primer amplification, nucleated cell counts were estimated. Assay: immunoSEQ multiplex PCR; the TCRdb copy retains only in-frame clones and omits some. V, J and clone size reflect that table, while D and trimming were determined from the DNA. The profile shows approximately 500,000 clones, roughly 85% of them singletons. This sample is drawn from a study of blood T cell repertoires in COVID-19. Overall study context: Samples representing acute and convalescent COVID-19 were sourced from the United States, Italy and Spain.

V lost 4 bases, J lost 9 bases, and 6 bases stayed unmatched. CDR1 SGHRS and CDR2 YFSETQ come from the germline V gene. The CDR3 covers 15 residues. Sequencing was carried out using peripheral blood. This clonotype originated in a human donor in a cohort sampled during active COVID-19. V is TRBV5-1 and J is TRBJ2-1; 14 positions match TRBD2. CDR3 coding DNA: TGCGCCAGCAGCGCGACTAGCGGGAGGGCTATTGAGCAGTTCTTC. Encoded protein: CASSATSGRAIEQFF.